The subject of this entry is one T cell receptor (beta chain). The target antigen is unknown. These data belong to a study of CD8+ T cells in alopecia areata. RNA extraction and reverse transcription yielded cDNA as sequencing template. The method was immunoSEQ multiplex PCR; TCRdb's version includes in-frame clones alone and lacks a portion of them. The data contain a few thousand clones, around 70% of them singletons. This CDR3 has 17 residues. CDR1 and CDR2 (germline): SGHTA, FQGNSA. Trimming cost V 2 bases and J 9 bases; bases outside gene matches: 12. General study findings and limits: Scalp samples also yield sequences from resident alphabeta T cells of normal skin. In patients, TCRs were shared less clearly than in mice, and HLA may possibly be involved. Especially in alopecia totalis/universalis, lesional scalp showed greater clonality than normal scalp did.

Sequencing used skin. The receptor was derived from a human donor in good health. The rearrangement joins TRBV7-2 to TRBJ2-3; 12 nucleotides align to TRBD2. Here the CDR3 reads CASSLPGLAGTSGTQYF. As DNA, the CDR3 is TGTGCCAGCAGCTTACCCGGACTAGCGGGGACCTCTGGAACGCAGTATTTT.